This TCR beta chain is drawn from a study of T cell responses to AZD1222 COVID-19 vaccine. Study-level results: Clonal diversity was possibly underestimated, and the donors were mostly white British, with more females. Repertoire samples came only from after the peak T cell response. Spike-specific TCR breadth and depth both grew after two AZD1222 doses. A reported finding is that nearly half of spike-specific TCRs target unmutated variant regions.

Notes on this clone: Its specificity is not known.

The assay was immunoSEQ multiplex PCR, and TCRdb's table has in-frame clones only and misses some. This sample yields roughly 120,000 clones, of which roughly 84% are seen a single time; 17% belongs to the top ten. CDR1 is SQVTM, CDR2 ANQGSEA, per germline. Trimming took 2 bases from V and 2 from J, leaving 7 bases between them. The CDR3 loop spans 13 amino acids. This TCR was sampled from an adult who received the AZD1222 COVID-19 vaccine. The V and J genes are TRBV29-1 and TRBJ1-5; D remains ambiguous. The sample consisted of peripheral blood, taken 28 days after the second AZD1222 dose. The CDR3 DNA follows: TGCAGCGTTGAAATGGCGGGCAATCAGCCCCAGCATTTT. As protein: CSVEMAGNQPQHF.